What follows is one T cell receptor (beta chain) and its context. The target antigen is unknown. CDR1 and CDR2 from the germline V gene are SGHTA and FQGNSA. The V gene lost 5 bases and the J gene lost 3 bases, with 18 bases spanning the gap. The CDR3 contains 16 residues. This entry comes from a study of T cell responses to AZD1222 COVID-19 vaccine. Study-wide results and caveats: Reports indicate that nearly half of spike-specific TCRs are directed at unmutated variant regions. A mostly white British donor set with more females was recruited, and clonal diversity was possibly underestimated. Following two doses of AZD1222, Spike-specific TCR breadth and depth rose.

TCRdb keeps only in-frame clones here, not all; method: immunoSEQ multiplex PCR. The table records around 89,000 clones, approximately 90% of them present only once. The TCR was taken from an adult in good health. The rearrangement links TRBV7-2 to TRBJ2-3, with a possible D match to TRBD2 (5 bases). Sequences were derived from peripheral blood, sampled on day 0 of AZD1222 vaccination. CDR3 DNA sequence: TGTGCCAGCAGCGTCCTCGGGGTTAGCGAAACAGATACGCAGTATTTT. Residues: CASSVLGVSETDTQYF.